This T cell receptor beta chain was recorded in a study of blood T cell repertoires in COVID-19. Across the study: Whether acute or convalescent, the COVID-19 samples came from the United States, Italy and Spain. PBMCs, B-cell-depleted T cells, or T cells were the source of the cDNA or gDNA that made up the material.

Original processing methods: Reference gene primer amplification gave estimated nucleated cell counts. Data came from immunoSEQ multiplex PCR; TCRdb stores just in-frame clones and leaves some out. V, J and clone size derive from that table, while D and trimming were established from the DNA sequence. The sample has 180,000 or so clones; approximately 90% are singletons. The sequencing input was peripheral blood. This clonotype was sampled from a man aged 18 to 30 with acute or convalescent COVID-19.

CDR3 bases: TGTGCCAGTAGTATACCCCATAGCGGGGGGCTGGTCGGGGAGCTGTTTTTT. This sequence encodes CASSIPHSGGLVGELFF. The chain combines TRBV19 with TRBJ2-2, with TRBD2 matching 10 bases. Germline V gene data show CDR1 as LNHDA and CDR2 as SQIVND (reference sequence). This CDR3 spans 17 amino acids. Germline trimming cut 2 bases from V and 7 bases from J; bases unmatched to any gene: 10.